This T cell receptor (beta chain) was sequenced for a study of blood T cell repertoires in COVID-19. As for the study in general: There were acute and convalescent COVID-19 samples, and they came from the United States, Italy and Spain.

V dropped 0 bases and J dropped 6 bases, with 9 bases sitting between them. The CDR3 length is 14 residues. Germline CDR1 is LGHNA and CDR2 is YNFKEQ. In the original analysis: It was from reference gene primer amplification that nucleated cell counts were estimated. The assay was immunoSEQ multiplex PCR, and TCRdb's table has in-frame clones only and misses some. V and J calls and clone size are copied from that table; D and trimming were computed from the DNA. This repertoire shows about 28,000 clones, around 85% found once; its top ten account for 15% to 20%. The source is a human donor in a cohort sampled during active COVID-19. Sequencing was done on a sample of peripheral blood. The V call is TRBV4-2, the J call TRBJ1-5; D is possibly TRBD1 (5 bases). CDR3 in amino acids: CASSQDPGGQPQHF. The CDR3 DNA follows: TGTGCCAGCAGCCAAGATCCGGGGGGTCAGCCCCAGCATTTT.